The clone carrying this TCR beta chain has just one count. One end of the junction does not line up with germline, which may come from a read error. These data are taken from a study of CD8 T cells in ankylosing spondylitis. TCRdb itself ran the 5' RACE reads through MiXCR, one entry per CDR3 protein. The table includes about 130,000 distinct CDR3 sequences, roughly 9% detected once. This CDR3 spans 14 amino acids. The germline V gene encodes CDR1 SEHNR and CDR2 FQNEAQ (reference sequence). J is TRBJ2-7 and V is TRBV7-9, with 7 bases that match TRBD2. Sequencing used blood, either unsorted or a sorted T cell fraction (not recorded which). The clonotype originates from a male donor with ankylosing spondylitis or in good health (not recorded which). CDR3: CATSLGLGEYEQYF. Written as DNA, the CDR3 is TGTGCCACCAGCCTCGGACTAGGTGAGTACGAGCAGTACTTC.